The 20 T cell receptor beta chains below come from one sample, sequenced in a study of control samples from healthy donors and cancer patients. The data were produced by immunoSEQ multiplex PCR, yet TCRdb's version contains in-frame clones alone and is incomplete. Seen here are about 100,000 clones, 92% observed once, and the top ten hold 2.5%. The material sequenced was blood. The receptors stem from a woman in her late teens or twenties in good health.

The chain is built from TRBV19 and TRBJ1-1; D might be TRBD1 (5 bases). There are 13 residues in the CDR3. Germline V gene sequence: CDR1 LNHDA, CDR2 SQIVND (reference sequence). Trimming pared 8 bases from V and 3 bases from J, leaving 13 bases between. CDR3 protein: CASHNRGYTEAFF. The CDR3 region has the DNA TGTGCCAGTCATAACCGGGGGTACACTGAAGCTTTCTTT. The entire variable domain, with the rest obtained from reference TRBV19 and TRBJ1-1, is as follows: DGGITQSPKYLFRKEGQNVTLSCEQNLNHDAMYWYRQDPGQGLRLIYYSQIVNDFQKGDIAEGYSVSREKKESFPLTVTSAQKNPTAFYLCASHNRGYTEAFFGQGTRLTVV.

V gene TRBV14 combines with J gene TRBJ2-7; possibly TRBD1 or TRBD2 for D (6 bases each). V dropped 1 base and J dropped 0 bases, with 13 bases sitting between them. Germline CDR1 is SGHDN and CDR2 is FVKESK. CDR3 length: 16 residues. The CDR3 bases are TGTGCCAGCAGCCAAGTGGGGGGCCAGAACTCCTACGAGCAGTACTTC. Translating it yields CASSQVGGQNSYEQYF.

V and J are TRBV10-3 and TRBJ2-7; tentatively, D is TRBD1 (6 bases). Germline V lookup: CDR1 ENHRY, CDR2 SYGVKD. V gave up 6 bases and J gave up 3 bases, with 6 bases separating them. This CDR3 is built from 11 residues. The CDR3 protein is CAIRGGYEQYF. In DNA form, the CDR3 reads TGTGCCATCAGAGGGGGCTACGAGCAGTACTTC.

V usage is TRBV25-1 and J usage is TRBJ2-7; a weak D match, TRBD1 (5 bases). CDR3 length equals 17 residues. CDR1 and CDR2 from the germline V gene are MGHDK and SYGVNS. The germline V and J ends were trimmed by 5 bases and 5 bases, with 25 bases remaining between them. The chain's CDR3 is CASSSRRTLATADEQYF. The CDR3 coding sequence is TGTGCCAGCAGTTCCCGGCGGACACTTGCGACTGCCGACGAGCAGTACTTC.

V is TRBV7-9 and J is TRBJ2-5; D is possibly TRBD2 (5 bases). Trimming cost V 5 bases and J 5 bases, with 12 bases left between them. Germline lookup yields CDR1 SEHNR and CDR2 FQNEAQ (reference sequence). The CDR3 length is 13 residues. The CDR3 DNA reads TGTGCCAGCAGCATCCGACCGGGGGAGACCCAGTACTTC. This gives the protein CASSIRPGETQYF.

This clone appeared once. This chain connects TRBV28 to TRBJ1-1; no definite D call. V was shortened by 7 bases and J by 0 bases, with 24 bases between the two germline ends. CDR3 length: 18 amino acids. Germline CDR1 reads MDHEN; CDR2 reads SYDVKM. The CDR3 nucleotides are TGTGCCAGCACGTCCTTATCCGGCCAAGTAAGGATGAACACTGAAGCTTTCTTT. It encodes CASTSLSGQVRMNTEAFF.

The CDR3 region is CASSQRQGRQPQHF. CDR3 DNA: TGTGCCAGCAGCCAACGACAGGGACGTCAGCCCCAGCATTTT. The chain carries TRBV21-1 and TRBJ1-5; the DNA was not used to check the table's D call, TRBD1. TRBV21-1 is classified as a pseudogene. The CDR3 covers 14 residues.

The V call is TRBV7-3, the J call TRBJ1-1; 7 nucleotides match TRBD1. The germline gives CDR1 SGHTA, CDR2 FQGTGA. The CDR3 contains 11 residues. V was pared by 6 bases and J by 9 bases, with 4 bases of the junction left unmatched. Here the CDR3 reads CASRQGGQAFF. In DNA, the CDR3 is TGTGCCAGCAGGCAGGGGGGGCAAGCTTTCTTT.

This chain links TRBV5-1 with TRBJ2-3; 12 bases are a match to TRBD2. The V gene's germline CDR1 is SGHRS and CDR2 YFSETQ. The V and J ends lost 0 bases and 0 bases, in that order; junction bases with no gene match: 11. The CDR3 covers 20 residues. The CDR3, as DNA: TGCGCCAGCAGCTTGGTCCCTAGCGGGGGGGTTGGCCCTAGCACAGATACGCAGTATTTT. Translated: CASSLVPSGGVGPSTDTQYF.

This chain uses TRBV5-1 with TRBJ2-3; either TRBD1 or TRBD2 may fit D (5 bases each). Trimming stripped 2 bases from V and 2 bases from J, with 15 bases between. The CDR3 covers 16 residues. Germline CDR1 is SGHRS and CDR2 is YFSETQ. In DNA, the CDR3 is TGCGCCAGCAGCTTTGGATCGTTGGGGGTCACAGATACGCAGTATTTT. This codes for CASSFGSLGVTDTQYF.

This clone was picked up one time. The chain joins TRBV15 to TRBJ2-7; D is undetermined. V gave up 0 bases and J gave up 2 bases, with 11 bases separating them. Germline CDR1 reads LNHNV; CDR2 reads YYDKDF (reference sequence). The CDR3 length is 15 residues. The CDR3 loop reads CATSRDLLQPYEQYF. Written as DNA, the CDR3 is TGTGCCACCAGCAGAGATTTACTGCAGCCCTACGAGCAGTACTTC.

This chain links TRBV10-3 with TRBJ2-3; TRBD2 agrees at 7 bases. The CDR3 consists of 14 residues. The V segment lost 10 bases and the J segment 4 bases; nucleotides outside the gene matches: 11. Germline V gene data show CDR1 as ENHRY and CDR2 as SYGVKD. In nucleotides, the CDR3 is TGTGCCACAGCGAGCGGGAAGGGTCCAGATACGCAGTATTTT. Amino acids: CATASGKGPDTQYF.

In this sample, this clone turned up once. This sequence joins TRBV25-1 and TRBJ2-2; maybe TRBD1 (5 bases). The CDR3 length is 13 residues. The V and J ends lost 3 bases and 7 bases respectively, with 9 bases between them. The V gene's germline CDR1 is MGHDK and CDR2 SYGVNS. The DNA of the CDR3 is TGTGCCAGCAGTGACCAACAGGTCGGGGAGCTGTTTTTT. It codes for CASSDQQVGELFF.

This chain uses TRBV6-5 with TRBJ1-1; D perhaps matches TRBD1 (6 bases). Trimming stripped 7 bases from V and 0 bases from J, with 9 bases between. The CDR3 consists of 13 residues. Germline CDR1 MNHEY, CDR2 SVGAGI. CDR3 protein: CASNSGVNTEAFF. CDR3 sequence (DNA): TGTGCCAGCAATTCAGGGGTGAACACTGAAGCTTTCTTT.

In DNA form, the CDR3 reads TGTGCCAGCAGCTCCCCCTACAGGGATCACTATGGCTACACCTTC. It specifies CASSSPYRDHYGYTF. The V and J genes are TRBV13 and TRBJ1-2; D is perhaps TRBD1 (6 bases). Germline V gene data show CDR1 as PRHDT and CDR2 as FYEKMQ (reference sequence). The V gene lost 4 bases and the J gene lost 3 bases, with 15 bases spanning the gap. The CDR3 covers 15 residues. The full variable domain, completed using reference TRBV13 and TRBJ1-2, is AAGVIQSPRHLIKEKRETATLKCYPIPRHDTVYWYQQGPGQDPQFLISFYEKMQSDKGSIPDRFSAQQFSDYHSELNMSSLELGDSALYFCASSSPYRDHYGYTFGSGTRLTVV.

V gene TRBV6-5 combines with J gene TRBJ1-2, with D uncertain. Germline assignment: CDR1 MNHEY and CDR2 SVGAGI. With 11 bases removed from V and 1 base from J, the gap between germline ends came to 14 bases. The CDR3 sequence is 13 residues long. CDR3 in amino acids: CASHLTDNYGYTF. CDR3 coding DNA: TGTGCCTCTCACCTGACGGATAACTATGGCTACACCTTC.

The rearrangement uses TRBV10-3 and TRBJ1-4, with a tentative D call TRBD1 (5 bases). The CDR3 has 12 amino acids. Per germline, CDR1 ENHRY and CDR2 SYGVKD. With 8 bases removed from V and 8 bases from J, the gap between germline ends came to 12 bases. CDR3 nucleotides: TGTGCCATCTCGGGGGAGCGGGAAAAACTGTTTTTT. This gives the protein CAISGEREKLFF.

The chain couples TRBV6-4 to TRBJ1-2; D gene ambiguous. The length of the CDR3 is 13 residues. Germline V gives CDR1 MRHNA, CDR2 SNTAGT. With 0 bases removed from V and 4 bases from J, the gap between germline ends came to 6 bases. CDR3 sequence: CASSDSPSYGYTF. DNA for the CDR3: TGTGCCAGCAGTGACTCGCCCAGCTATGGCTACACCTTC.

This chain uses TRBV24-1 with TRBJ2-1, with D maybe TRBD2 (5 bases). The CDR3 loop spans 13 amino acids. Trimming stripped 4 bases from V and 5 bases from J, with 8 bases between. Germline V gives CDR1 KGHDR, CDR2 SFDVKD. Here the CDR3 DNA reads TGTGCCACCAGTGAGTCCGGGGACAATGAGCAGTTCTTC. Residues: CATSESGDNEQFF.

The chain joins TRBV14 to TRBJ2-7; 7 bases fit TRBD2. CDR1 is SGHDN, CDR2 FVKESK, per germline. V was pared by 4 bases and J by 5 bases, with 8 bases of the junction left unmatched. The CDR3 contains 14 residues. The CDR3 DNA reads TGTGCCAGCAGCCCCCTTGGGGGAGGGGACGAGCAGTACTTC. This gives the protein CASSPLGGGDEQYF.